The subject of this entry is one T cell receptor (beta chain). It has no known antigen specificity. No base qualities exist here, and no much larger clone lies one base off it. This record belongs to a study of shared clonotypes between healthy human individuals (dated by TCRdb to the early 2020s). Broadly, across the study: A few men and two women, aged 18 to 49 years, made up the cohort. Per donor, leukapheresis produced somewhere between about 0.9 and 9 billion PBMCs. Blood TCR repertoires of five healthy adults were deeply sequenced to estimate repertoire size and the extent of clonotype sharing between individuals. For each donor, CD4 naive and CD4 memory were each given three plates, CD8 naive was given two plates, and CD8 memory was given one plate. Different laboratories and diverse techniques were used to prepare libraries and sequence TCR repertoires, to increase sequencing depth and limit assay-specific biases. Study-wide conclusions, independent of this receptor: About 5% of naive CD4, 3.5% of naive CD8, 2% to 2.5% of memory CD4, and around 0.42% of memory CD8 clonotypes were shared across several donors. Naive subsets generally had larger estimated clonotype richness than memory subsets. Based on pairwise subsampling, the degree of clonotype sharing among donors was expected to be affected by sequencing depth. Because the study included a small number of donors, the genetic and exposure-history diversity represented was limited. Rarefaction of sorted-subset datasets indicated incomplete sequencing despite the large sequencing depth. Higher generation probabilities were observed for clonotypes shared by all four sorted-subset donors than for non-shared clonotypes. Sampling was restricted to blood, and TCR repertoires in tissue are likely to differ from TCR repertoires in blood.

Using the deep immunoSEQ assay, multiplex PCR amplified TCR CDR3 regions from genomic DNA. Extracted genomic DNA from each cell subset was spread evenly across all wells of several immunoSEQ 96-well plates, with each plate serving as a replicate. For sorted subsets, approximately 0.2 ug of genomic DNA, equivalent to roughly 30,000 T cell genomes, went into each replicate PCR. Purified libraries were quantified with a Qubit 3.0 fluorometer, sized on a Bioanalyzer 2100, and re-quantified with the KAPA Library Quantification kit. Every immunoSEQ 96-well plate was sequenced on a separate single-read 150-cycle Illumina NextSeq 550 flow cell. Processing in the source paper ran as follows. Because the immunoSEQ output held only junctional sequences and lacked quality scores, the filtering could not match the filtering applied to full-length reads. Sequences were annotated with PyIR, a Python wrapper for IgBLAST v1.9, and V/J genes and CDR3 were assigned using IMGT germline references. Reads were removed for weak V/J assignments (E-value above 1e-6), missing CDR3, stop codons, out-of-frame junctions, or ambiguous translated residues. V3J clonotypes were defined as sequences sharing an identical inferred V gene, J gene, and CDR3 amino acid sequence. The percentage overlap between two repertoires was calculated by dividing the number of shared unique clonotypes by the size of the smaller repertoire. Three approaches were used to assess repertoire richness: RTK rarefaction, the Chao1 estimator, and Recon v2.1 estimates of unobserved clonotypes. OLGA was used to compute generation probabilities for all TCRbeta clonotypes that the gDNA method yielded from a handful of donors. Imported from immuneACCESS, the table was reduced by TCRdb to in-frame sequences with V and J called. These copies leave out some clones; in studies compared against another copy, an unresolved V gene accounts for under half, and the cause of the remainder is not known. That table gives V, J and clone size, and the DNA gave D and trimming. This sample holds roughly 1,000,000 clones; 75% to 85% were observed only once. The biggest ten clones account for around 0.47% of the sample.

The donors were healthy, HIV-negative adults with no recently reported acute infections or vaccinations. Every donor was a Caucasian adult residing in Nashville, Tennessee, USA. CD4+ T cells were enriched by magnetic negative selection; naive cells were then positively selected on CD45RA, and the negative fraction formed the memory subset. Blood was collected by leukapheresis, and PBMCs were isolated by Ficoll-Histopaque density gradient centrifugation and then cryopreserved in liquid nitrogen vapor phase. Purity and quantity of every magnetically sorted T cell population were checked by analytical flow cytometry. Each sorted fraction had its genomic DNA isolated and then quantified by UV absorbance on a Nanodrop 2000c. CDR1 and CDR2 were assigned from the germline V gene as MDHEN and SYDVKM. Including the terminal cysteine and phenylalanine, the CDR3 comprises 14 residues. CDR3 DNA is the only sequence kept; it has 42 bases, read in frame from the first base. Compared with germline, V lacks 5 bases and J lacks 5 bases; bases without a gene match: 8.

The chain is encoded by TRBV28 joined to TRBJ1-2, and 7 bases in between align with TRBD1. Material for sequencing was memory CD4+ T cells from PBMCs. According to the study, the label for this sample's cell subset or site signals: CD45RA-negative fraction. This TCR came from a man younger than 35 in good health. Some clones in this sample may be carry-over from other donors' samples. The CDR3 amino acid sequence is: CASSPGQRIYGYTF. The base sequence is TGTGCCAGCAGTCCGGGACAGCGAATATATGGCTACACCTTC.